Described below is a single TCR beta chain sequence and its context. This sample was taken from a study of blood T cell repertoires in COVID-19. Across the study: From T cells, B-cell-depleted T cells, or PBMCs came the material, which was cDNA or gDNA.

As handled by the study authors: Amplifying reference gene primers gave estimates of nucleated cell counts. The data were produced by immunoSEQ multiplex PCR, yet TCRdb's version contains in-frame clones alone and is incomplete. V and J calls and clone size are copied from that table; D and trimming were computed from the DNA. The table includes roughly 500,000 clones, approximately 92% detected once. The Seattle patients joined while their infection was active and were tracked longitudinally afterward. The CDR3 runs 13 residues. Trimming shortened V by 4 bases and J by 1 base, and 8 bases separated the two germline ends. Germline lookup yields CDR1 SGDLS and CDR2 YYNGEE.

The receptor was isolated from a man younger than 35 with COVID-19, enrolled during active disease. The chain has TRBV9 and TRBJ2-5; D perhaps matches TRBD1 (5 bases). The sample taken for sequencing was peripheral blood. The CDR3: CASSTGAQETQYF. In DNA, the CDR3 is TGTGCCAGCAGCACAGGTGCCCAAGAGACCCAGTACTTC.